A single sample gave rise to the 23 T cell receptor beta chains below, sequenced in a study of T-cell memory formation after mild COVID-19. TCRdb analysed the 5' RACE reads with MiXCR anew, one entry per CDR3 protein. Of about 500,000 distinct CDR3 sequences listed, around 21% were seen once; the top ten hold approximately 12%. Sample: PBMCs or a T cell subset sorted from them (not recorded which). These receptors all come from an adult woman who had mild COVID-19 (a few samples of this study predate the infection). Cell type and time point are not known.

For the CDR3, the DNA is TGCAGCGTTTATGCAGTCACTAACTATGGCTACACCTTC. Translated: CSVYAVTNYGYTF. The rearrangement joins TRBV29-1 to TRBJ1-2; the D is unclear. Germline loops: CDR1 SQVTM, CDR2 ANQGSEA. Between the trimmed V and J ends, which lost 5 bases and 0 bases, there was a span of 10 bases. The CDR3 sequence is 13 residues long. The variable domain in full, completed from reference TRBV29-1 and TRBJ1-2, reads SAVISQKPSRDICQRGTSLTIQCQVDSQVTMMFWYRQQPGQSLTLIATANQGSEATYESGFVIDKFPISRPNLTFSTLTVSNMSPEDSSIYLCSVYAVTNYGYTFGSGTRLTVV.

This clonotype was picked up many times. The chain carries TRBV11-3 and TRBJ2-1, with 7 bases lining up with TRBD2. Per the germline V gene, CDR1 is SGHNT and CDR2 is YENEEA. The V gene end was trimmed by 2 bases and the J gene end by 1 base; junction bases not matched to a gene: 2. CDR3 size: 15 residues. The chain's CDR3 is CASSLQAGSYNEQFF. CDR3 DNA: TGTGCCAGCAGCTTACAAGCGGGATCCTACAATGAGCAGTTCTTC.

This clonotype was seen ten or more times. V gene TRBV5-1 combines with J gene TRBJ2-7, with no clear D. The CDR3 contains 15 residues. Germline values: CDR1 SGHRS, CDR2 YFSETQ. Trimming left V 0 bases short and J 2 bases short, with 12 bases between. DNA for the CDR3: TGCGCCAGCAGCTTGGAGCCCGACAAAACCTACGAGCAGTACTTC. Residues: CASSLEPDKTYEQYF.

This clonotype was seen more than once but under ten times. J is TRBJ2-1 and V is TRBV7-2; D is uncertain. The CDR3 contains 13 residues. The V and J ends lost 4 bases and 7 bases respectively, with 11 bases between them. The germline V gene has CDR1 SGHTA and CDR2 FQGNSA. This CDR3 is CASSSWVLNEQFF. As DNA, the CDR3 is TGTGCCAGCAGCTCGTGGGTCCTGAATGAGCAGTTCTTC.

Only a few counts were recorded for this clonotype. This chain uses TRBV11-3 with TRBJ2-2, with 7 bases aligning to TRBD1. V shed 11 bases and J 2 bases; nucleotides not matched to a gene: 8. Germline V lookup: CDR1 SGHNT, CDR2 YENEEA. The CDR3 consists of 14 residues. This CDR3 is CAAGGPTNTGELFF. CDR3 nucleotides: TGTGCCGCAGGGGGACCGACAAACACCGGGGAGCTGTTTTTT.

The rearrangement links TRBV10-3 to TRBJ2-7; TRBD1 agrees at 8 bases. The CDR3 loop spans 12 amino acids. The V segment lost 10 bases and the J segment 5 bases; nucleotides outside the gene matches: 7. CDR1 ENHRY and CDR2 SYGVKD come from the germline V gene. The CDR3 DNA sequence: TGTGCCACCGGGACAGGTGAGGACGAGCAGTACTTC. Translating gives CATGTGEDEQYF.

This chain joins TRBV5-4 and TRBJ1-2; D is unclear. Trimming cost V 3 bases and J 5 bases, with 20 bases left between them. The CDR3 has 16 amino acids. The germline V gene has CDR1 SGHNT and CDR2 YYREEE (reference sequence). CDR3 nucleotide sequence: TGTGCCAGCAGCTCGACCCGTTTAGTGAAGGGATATGGCTACACCTTC. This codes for CASSSTRLVKGYGYTF.

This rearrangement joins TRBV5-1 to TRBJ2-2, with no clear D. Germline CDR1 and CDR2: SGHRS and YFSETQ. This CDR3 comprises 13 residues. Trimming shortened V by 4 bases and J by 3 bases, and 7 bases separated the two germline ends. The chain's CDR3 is CASSAQHTGELFF. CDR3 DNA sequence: TGCGCCAGCAGCGCTCAACACACCGGGGAGCTGTTTTTT.

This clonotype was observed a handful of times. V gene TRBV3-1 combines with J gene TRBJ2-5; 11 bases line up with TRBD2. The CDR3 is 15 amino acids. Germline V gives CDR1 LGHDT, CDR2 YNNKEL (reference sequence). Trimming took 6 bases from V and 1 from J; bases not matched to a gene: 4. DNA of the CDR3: TGTGCCAGCAGTCGACTAGCGGGGAGCCAAGAGACCCAGTACTTC. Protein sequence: CASSRLAGSQETQYF.

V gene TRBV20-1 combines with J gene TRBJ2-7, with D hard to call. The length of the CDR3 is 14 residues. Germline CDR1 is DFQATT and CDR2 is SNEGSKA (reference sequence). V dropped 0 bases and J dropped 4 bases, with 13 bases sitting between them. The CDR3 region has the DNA TGCAGTGCTAGAGACTACTCCACCCGGTACGAGCAGTACTTC. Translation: CSARDYSTRYEQYF.

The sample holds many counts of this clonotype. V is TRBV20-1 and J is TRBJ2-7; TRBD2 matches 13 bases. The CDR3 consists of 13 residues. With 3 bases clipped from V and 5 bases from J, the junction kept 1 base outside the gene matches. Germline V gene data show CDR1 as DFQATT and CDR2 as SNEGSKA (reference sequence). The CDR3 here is CSASGLAGDEQYF. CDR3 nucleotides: TGCAGTGCTAGCGGACTAGCGGGAGACGAGCAGTACTTC.

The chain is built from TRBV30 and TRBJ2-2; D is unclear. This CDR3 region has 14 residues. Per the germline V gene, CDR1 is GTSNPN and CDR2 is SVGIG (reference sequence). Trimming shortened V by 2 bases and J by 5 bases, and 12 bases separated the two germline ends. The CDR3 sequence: CAWSPWEQTGELFF. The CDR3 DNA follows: TGTGCCTGGAGTCCATGGGAACAAACCGGGGAGCTGTTTTTT.

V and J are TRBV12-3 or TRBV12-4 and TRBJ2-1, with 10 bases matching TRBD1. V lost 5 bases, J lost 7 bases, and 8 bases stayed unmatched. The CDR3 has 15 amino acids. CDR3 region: CASSAHDRGQNEQFF. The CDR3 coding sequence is TGTGCCAGCAGTGCCCACGACAGGGGGCAGAATGAGCAGTTCTTC.

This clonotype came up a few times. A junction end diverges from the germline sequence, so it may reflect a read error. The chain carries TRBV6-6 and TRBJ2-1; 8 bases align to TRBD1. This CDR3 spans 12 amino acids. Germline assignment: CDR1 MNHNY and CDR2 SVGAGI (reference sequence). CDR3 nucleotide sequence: TGTGCCAGCAGCCACCAGGACAGGGAGCACCTCTTC. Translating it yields CASSHQDREHLF.

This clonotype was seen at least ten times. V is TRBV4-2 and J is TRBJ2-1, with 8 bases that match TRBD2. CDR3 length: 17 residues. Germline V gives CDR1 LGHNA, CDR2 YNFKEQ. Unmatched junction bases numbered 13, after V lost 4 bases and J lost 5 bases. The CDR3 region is CASSRLASGSINNEQFF. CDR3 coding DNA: TGTGCCAGCAGCCGGCTGGCAAGCGGGAGTATCAACAATGAGCAGTTCTTC.

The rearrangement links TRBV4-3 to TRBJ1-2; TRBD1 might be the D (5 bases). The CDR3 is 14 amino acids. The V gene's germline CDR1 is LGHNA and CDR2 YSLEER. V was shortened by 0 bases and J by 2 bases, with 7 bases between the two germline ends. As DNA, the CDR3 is TGCGCCAGCAGCCAAGACCGGGACAACTATGGCTACACCTTC. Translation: CASSQDRDNYGYTF.

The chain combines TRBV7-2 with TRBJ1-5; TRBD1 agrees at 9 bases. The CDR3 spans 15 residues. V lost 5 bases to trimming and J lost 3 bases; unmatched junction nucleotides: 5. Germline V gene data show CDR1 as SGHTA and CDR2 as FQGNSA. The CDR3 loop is CASSTRTGVNQPQHF. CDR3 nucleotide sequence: TGTGCCAGCAGCACACGGACAGGGGTCAATCAGCCCCAGCATTTT.

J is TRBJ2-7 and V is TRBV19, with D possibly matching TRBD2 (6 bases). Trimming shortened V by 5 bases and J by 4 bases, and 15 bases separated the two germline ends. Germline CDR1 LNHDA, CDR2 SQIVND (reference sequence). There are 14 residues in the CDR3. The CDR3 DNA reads TGTGCCAGTAGTGGTCGGGAGTCGGGGTACGAGCAGTACTTC. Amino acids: CASSGRESGYEQYF.

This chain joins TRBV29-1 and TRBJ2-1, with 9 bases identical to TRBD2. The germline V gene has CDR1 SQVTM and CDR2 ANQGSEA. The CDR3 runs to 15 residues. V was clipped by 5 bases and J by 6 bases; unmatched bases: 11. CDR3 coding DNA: TGCAGCGTTAATCCGGGACTAGCTAGCGGCAATGAGCAGTTCTTC. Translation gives CSVNPGLASGNEQFF.

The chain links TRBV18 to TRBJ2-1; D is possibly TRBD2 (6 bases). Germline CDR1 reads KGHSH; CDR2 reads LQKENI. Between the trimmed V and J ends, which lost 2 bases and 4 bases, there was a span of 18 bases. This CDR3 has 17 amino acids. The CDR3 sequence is CASSPYEEGVWYNEQFF. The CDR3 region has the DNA TGTGCCAGCTCACCATACGAGGAGGGAGTGTGGTACAATGAGCAGTTCTTC.

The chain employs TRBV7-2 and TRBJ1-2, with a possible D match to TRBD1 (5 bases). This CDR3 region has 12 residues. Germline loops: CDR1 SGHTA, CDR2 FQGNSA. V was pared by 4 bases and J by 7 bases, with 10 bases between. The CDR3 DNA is TGTGCCAGCAGCTCAGGGTACTTTGGCTACACCTTC. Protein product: CASSSGYFGYTF.

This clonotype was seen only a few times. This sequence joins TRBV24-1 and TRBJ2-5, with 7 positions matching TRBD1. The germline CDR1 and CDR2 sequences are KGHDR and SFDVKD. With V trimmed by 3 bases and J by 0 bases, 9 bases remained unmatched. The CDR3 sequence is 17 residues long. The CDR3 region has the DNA TGTGCCACCAGTGATCGCGCCCCCGGGACAGACCAAGAGACCCAGTACTTC. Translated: CATSDRAPGTDQETQYF.

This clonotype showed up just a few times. Here the CDR3 DNA reads TGCAGCGTTGGGACTAGGAGCGAGCAGTACTTC. It specifies CSVGTRSEQYF. The gene calls are TRBV29-1 and TRBJ2-7; TRBD2 agrees at 7 bases. The V gene end was trimmed by 4 bases and the J gene end by 6 bases; junction bases not matched to a gene: 3. CDR1 and CDR2 from the germline V gene are SQVTM and ANQGSEA. The CDR3 length is 11 residues.